Below, one T cell receptor beta chain is given with its context. The antigen is unknown. These data come from a study of cytomegalovirus exposure and HLA in healthy donors. Sequencing used immunoSEQ multiplex PCR; TCRdb keeps in-frame clones, though not all of them. The table records just over 80,000 clones, around 96% of them present only once. Germline CDR1 MNHEY, CDR2 SVGAGI. The CDR3 contains 12 residues. Trimming stripped 0 bases from V and 6 bases from J, with 4 bases between. General study results and limits: CMV antigen specificity of a few CMV-associated chains was confirmed in vitro. The dataset shows that most TCR sequences were rare, while some public TCRs occurred in many donors. For cytomegalovirus status, the classifier reportedly gave diagnoses with high specificity and sensitivity. Altogether, some 170 TCR beta chains were recorded as cytomegalovirus-associated.

The sequencing sample was made of PBMCs. This receptor was obtained from a woman aged 18-29 years in good health and CMV-seronegative. The V and J genes are TRBV6-5 and TRBJ2-3; the D is unclear. The DNA for the CDR3 is TGTGCCAGCAGTTACTCTTCGGATACGCAGTATTTT. Protein product: CASSYSSDTQYF.